This T cell receptor beta chain was captured in a study of HIV-infected patients and healthy controls. General study points: During therapy, HIV-associated CDR3s fell significantly in frequency, while CMV-associated CDR3s did not change significantly. Untreated HIV+ repertoires had roughly threefold fewer distinct CDR3s and lower Shannon diversity than healthy controls. Study cohorts differed slightly in age and sex, but this did not explain diversity differences.

Reverse transcription used roughly 450 ng RNA and constant-region primers for alpha and beta. Alpha and beta chain libraries were made separately by chain-specific third strand synthesis with multiplexing indices. A 5' RACE adapter with a random hexamer and the SP2 primer site was joined to cDNA. TCRdb used MiXCR to reprocess the 5' RACE reads, holding one entry per CDR3 protein. This sample carries some 4,800 distinct CDR3 sequences, 7.5% to 9% of them seen once, and the ten largest clones take 28%. This clonotype is labeled medium-sized. Its target is not known. No cell fractionation was done, so the repertoire covers all unsorted peripheral blood T cells. Germline CDR1 is MNHNS and CDR2 is SASEGT. V shed 1 base and J 2 bases; nucleotides not matched to a gene: 5. There are 16 residues in the CDR3.

The rearrangement links TRBV6-1 to TRBJ1-5; 7 nucleotides line up with TRBD1. The sequence came from an adult with HIV infection. The starting material was blood, obtained before antiretroviral therapy. The CDR3: CASSEEGASGNQPQHF. The CDR3 DNA follows: TGTGCCAGCAGTGAAGAGGGGGCCTCCGGCAATCAGCCCCAGCATTTT.